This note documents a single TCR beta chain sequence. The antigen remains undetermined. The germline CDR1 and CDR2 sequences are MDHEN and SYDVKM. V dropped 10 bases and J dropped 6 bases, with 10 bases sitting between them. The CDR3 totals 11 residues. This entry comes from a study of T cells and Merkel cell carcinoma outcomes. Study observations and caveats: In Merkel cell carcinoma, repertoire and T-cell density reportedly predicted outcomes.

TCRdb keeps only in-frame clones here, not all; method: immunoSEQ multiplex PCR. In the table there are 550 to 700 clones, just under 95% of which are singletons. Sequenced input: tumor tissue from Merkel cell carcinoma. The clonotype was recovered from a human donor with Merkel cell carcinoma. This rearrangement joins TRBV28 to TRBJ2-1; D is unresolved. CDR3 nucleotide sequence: TGTGCCACCCTTCACGGCAATGAGCAGTTCTTC. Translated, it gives CATLHGNEQFF.